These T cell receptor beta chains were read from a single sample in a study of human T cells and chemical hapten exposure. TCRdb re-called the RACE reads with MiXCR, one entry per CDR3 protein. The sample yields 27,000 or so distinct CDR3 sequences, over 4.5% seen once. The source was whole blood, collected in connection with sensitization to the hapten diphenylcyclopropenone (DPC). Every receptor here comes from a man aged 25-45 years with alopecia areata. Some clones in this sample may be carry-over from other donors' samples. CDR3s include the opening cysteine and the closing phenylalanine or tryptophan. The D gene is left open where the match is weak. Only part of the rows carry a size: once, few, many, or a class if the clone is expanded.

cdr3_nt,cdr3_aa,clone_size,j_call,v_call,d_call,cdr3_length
TGTGCCAGCAGTTCTAGACCCCTCCAATACGAGCAGTACTTC,CASSSRPLQYEQYF,many,TRBJ2-7,TRBV6-5,-,14
TGTGCCAGCAGCCTAGGCAGAGCTAACTATGGCTACACCTTC,CASSLGRANYGYTF,many,TRBJ1-2,TRBV3-1,-,14
TGTGCCAGTAGTACGACAGGGACAGATACGCAGTATTTT,CASSTTGTDTQYF,many,TRBJ2-3,TRBV19,TRBD1,13
TGCAGTGCTAGAGCCCTCTCTAGCGGGAGCAATGAGCAGTTCTTC,CSARALSSGSNEQFF,many,TRBJ2-1,TRBV20-1,TRBD2,15
TGTGCCAGCAGCTTAGGACAAATTGGGGAAAAACTGTTTTTT,CASSLGQIGEKLFF,many,TRBJ1-4,TRBV7-9,-,14
TGTGCCAGCAGCGCACATGGCAATCAGCCCCAGCATTTT,CASSAHGNQPQHF,many,TRBJ1-5,TRBV6-2/TRBV6-3,-,13
TGTGCCAGCAATCTTGCGGGGTCGAGGTCTGAAGCTTTCTTT,CASNLAGSRSEAFF,few,TRBJ1-1,TRBV25-1,-,14
TGTGCCAGCAGCTTAGCATCCCCGGGACAGGGAGCTGAAGCTTTCTTT,CASSLASPGQGAEAFF,-,TRBJ1-1,TRBV11-3,TRBD1,16
TGTGCCAGCAGCCCTAGCGATCACTACAATGAGCAGTTCTTC,CASSPSDHYNEQFF,-,TRBJ2-1,TRBV7-2,-,14
TGTGCCAGCAGTTTTAGTGATGACGGTGAGCAGTTCTTC,CASSFSDDGEQFF,many,TRBJ2-1,TRBV12-3/TRBV12-4,-,13
TGTGCCAGCAGTGAACGATCCCTTCAAGAGACCCAGTACTTC,CASSERSLQETQYF,many,TRBJ2-5,TRBV2,-,14
TGTGCCAGCAGTGAATATATTCTTGGGACTAGCGGGGGCCGGGAGACCCAGTACTTC,CASSEYILGTSGGRETQYF,-,TRBJ2-5,TRBV25-1,TRBD2,19
TGCGCCAGCAGTGAATTCAGCTCCTACAATGAGCAGTTCTTC,CASSEFSSYNEQFF,many,TRBJ2-1,TRBV10-1,-,14
TGTGCCAGCAGCGGTCAGGAGACCCAGTACTTC,CASSGQETQYF,many,TRBJ2-5,TRBV5-6,-,11
TGTGCCAGCAGCGCTCTGGAGTCCAATCAGCCCCAGCATTTT,CASSALESNQPQHF,many,TRBJ1-5,TRBV7-2,-,14
TGTGCCAGCAGCCCCTCCTTTAGGCAGGGGGCGGCTAACTATGGCTACACCTTC,CASSPSFRQGAANYGYTF,many,TRBJ1-2,TRBV9,TRBD1,18
TGCAGCGACAGGGACGGCTATGGCTACACCTTC,CSDRDGYGYTF,few,TRBJ1-2,TRBV29-1,-,11
TGCAGCGTTCTAGGTTCGTCCGGGACAGGGGTCTCTGGGGCCAACGTCCTGACTTTC,CSVLGSSGTGVSGANVLTF,many,TRBJ2-6,TRBV29-1,TRBD1,19
TGCAGCGTAAGACAGGGGTTCGACACCGGGGAGCTGTTTTTT,CSVRQGFDTGELFF,many,TRBJ2-2,TRBV29-1,TRBD1,14
TGTGCCAGCAGCCCTCGCACAGGAGCCTACAATGAGCAGTTCTTC,CASSPRTGAYNEQFF,many,TRBJ2-1,TRBV27,-,15
TGTGCCAGCAGTTCCTGGACAGGGTCCACCGGGGAGCTGTTTTTT,CASSSWTGSTGELFF,many,TRBJ2-2,TRBV6-2/TRBV6-3,TRBD1,15
TGTGCCAGCAGTTTAAATGAGGGGGTGAGGGGCTACACCTTC,CASSLNEGVRGYTF,many,TRBJ1-2,TRBV27,-,14
TGTGCCAGCAGTTTGATGGCAGGGGATGGCTACACCTTC,CASSLMAGDGYTF,many,TRBJ1-2,TRBV12-3/TRBV12-4,-,13
TGTGCCAGCAGCTTATCCGACACCTACGAGCAGTACTTC,CASSLSDTYEQYF,many,TRBJ2-7,TRBV7-2,-,13
TGTGCCAGCAGTTTGGAGCCCCTGAACACTGAAGCTTTCTTT,CASSLEPLNTEAFF,many,TRBJ1-1,TRBV12-3/TRBV12-4,-,14
TGTGCCAGTTTTCCCGGCTTGAACACTGAAGCTTTCTTT,CASFPGLNTEAFF,-,TRBJ1-1,TRBV12-3/TRBV12-4,-,13
TGCGCCAGCAGCTTGGACAGGGTTATAGATGAGCAGTTCTTC,CASSLDRVIDEQFF,many,TRBJ2-1,TRBV5-1,-,14
TGTGCCAGCAGGCACCTAGGGCGGGAGGCCTACAATGAGCAGTTCTTC,CASRHLGREAYNEQFF,-,TRBJ2-1,TRBV27,TRBD2,16
TGTGCCAGCAGTTCACGGAGCGGGGGTAGGCCAGATACGCAGTATTTT,CASSSRSGGRPDTQYF,many,TRBJ2-3,TRBV6-5,TRBD2,16
TGTGCCATAAGGCCTCAAGAGACCCAGTACTTC,CAIRPQETQYF,many,TRBJ2-5,TRBV6-1,-,11
TGCAGTGCTAGAGATAGTCTAGCGGGGGCGAACATTCAGTACTTC,CSARDSLAGANIQYF,many,TRBJ2-4,TRBV20-1,TRBD2,15
TGTGCCAGCAGCCTTCGACTAGCGGGTCTCTCCTACGAGCAGTACTTC,CASSLRLAGLSYEQYF,few,TRBJ2-7,TRBV3-1,TRBD2,16
TGTGCCAGTAGTATGGTGTTTCTGGAGACCCAGTACTTC,CASSMVFLETQYF,-,TRBJ2-5,TRBV19,-,13
TGTGCCAGCAGTACTCGGACAGGGGCGGGGGAGACCCAGTACTTC,CASSTRTGAGETQYF,many,TRBJ2-5,TRBV27,TRBD1,15
TGTGCCAGCAGCTTAGCCGGACTAGCGGGGGGGCCGCGCACAGATACGCAGTATTTT,CASSLAGLAGGPRTDTQYF,many,TRBJ2-3,TRBV7-2,TRBD2,19
TGTGCCAGTAGTGCTCGGGACGGAAATGAAAAACTGTTTTTT,CASSARDGNEKLFF,many,TRBJ1-4,TRBV19,-,14
TGTGCCAGCGCACAGGGTTCTAGCACAGATACGCAGTATTTT,CASAQGSSTDTQYF,-,TRBJ2-3,TRBV7-2,-,14
TGCAGTGCTAGAGAACCAGGGTGGCAAGAGACCCAGTACTTC,CSAREPGWQETQYF,many,TRBJ2-5,TRBV20-1,-,14
TGTGCCAGCAGTTTCGTAGGGATCAATCAGCCCCAGCATTTT,CASSFVGINQPQHF,many,TRBJ1-5,TRBV27,-,14
TGTGCCAGCAGCCAAGTCGTAGGACTAGCGGGGGAGAGACCGAACACCGGGGAGCTGTTTTTT,CASSQVVGLAGERPNTGELFF,many,TRBJ2-2,TRBV14,TRBD2,21
TGTGCCAGCAGGGGTGGCTATGGCTACACCTTC,CASRGGYGYTF,medium-sized,TRBJ1-2,TRBV6-5,-,11
TGTGCCAGCTCCAGGGCAGCGGGAGTAGCAGATACGCAGTATTTT,CASSRAAGVADTQYF,many,TRBJ2-3,TRBV6-1,TRBD2,15
TGCGCCAGCAGCCAAGCGGAAACAGGGCCCTACGAGCAGTACTTC,CASSQAETGPYEQYF,many,TRBJ2-7,TRBV4-1,-,15
TGCGCCAGCAGTCTCCCCGCAGGGCCCACAGATACGCAGTATTTT,CASSLPAGPTDTQYF,many,TRBJ2-3,TRBV23-1,-,15